The next 22 T cell receptor beta chains were all read from a single sample in a study of T cell responses to AZD1222 COVID-19 vaccine. Libraries were prepared by immunoSEQ multiplex PCR; TCRdb keeps only in-frame clonotypes and omits some of them. The repertoire holds about 120,000 clones, with around nine tenths as singletons. The source material was peripheral blood, sampled on day 0 of AZD1222 vaccination. The receptors come from an adult in good health.

J is TRBJ2-3 and V is TRBV28; D is perhaps TRBD1 or TRBD2 (5 bases each). CDR1 and CDR2 from the germline V gene are MDHEN and SYDVKM. The CDR3 length is 14 residues. V was pared by 2 bases and J by 13 bases, with 19 bases between. CDR3: CASSLPGTDPSKYF. CDR3 DNA sequence: TGTGCCAGCAGTTTACCCGGGACCGACCCGTCCAAGTATTTT.

This chain uses TRBV7-2 with TRBJ2-1; 13 bases agree with TRBD2. The J segment lost 4 bases and the V segment lost 5 bases, leaving 2 bases of the junction unmatched. Germline V gene sequence: CDR1 SGHTA, CDR2 FQGNSA. The CDR3 covers 15 residues. The CDR3 loop reads CASSRTSGSYNEQFF. CDR3 in DNA: TGTGCCAGCAGCCGGACTAGCGGGAGTTACAATGAGCAGTTCTTC.

V and J are TRBV14 and TRBJ2-5; D ambiguous. The CDR3 extends over 15 amino acids. Germline V gene sequence: CDR1 SGHDN, CDR2 FVKESK. V dropped 5 bases and J dropped 7 bases, with 20 bases sitting between them. CDR3 sequence reads: CASSKTLGRAATQYF. The CDR3 nucleotides are TGTGCCAGCAGCAAGACCTTGGGCCGTGCCGCGACCCAGTACTTC.

The sample holds a few counts of this clone. This chain uses TRBV13 with TRBJ1-4, with a tentative D call TRBD1 (5 bases). Germline CDR1 reads PRHDT; CDR2 reads FYEKMQ (reference sequence). This CDR3 contains 14 residues. Trimming pared 3 bases from V and 7 bases from J, leaving 12 bases between. This chain's CDR3 is CASSLQGPAEKLFF. The CDR3 DNA follows: TGTGCCAGCAGCTTGCAGGGTCCGGCTGAAAAACTGTTTTTT.

The chain combines TRBV7-2 with TRBJ1-2; D unresolved. This CDR3 has 11 amino acids. Germline CDR1 and CDR2: SGHTA and FQGNSA. Deletions cut 0 bases from V and 8 bases from J, with 4 bases between. This CDR3 is CASSLARGYTF. In DNA, the CDR3 is TGTGCCAGCAGCTTAGCGAGGGGCTACACCTTC.

The chain links TRBV28 to TRBJ2-1, with D perhaps being TRBD1 or TRBD2 (7 bases each). Germline V gene data show CDR1 as MDHEN and CDR2 as SYDVKM. The CDR3 totals 20 residues. V shed 7 bases and J shed 0 bases, with 28 bases lying between them. The CDR3 DNA is TGTGCCAGCACTCTCTCTGAGGGGGCGGGGGCACAACTCTCCTACAATGAGCAGTTCTTC. Its translation is CASTLSEGAGAQLSYNEQFF.

This clone was seen more than once but under ten times. The CDR3 loop reads CASSQGVAMETQYF. For the CDR3, the DNA is TGTGCCAGCAGCCAAGGGGTGGCGATGGAGACCCAGTACTTC. The chain employs TRBV14 and TRBJ2-5; no firm D call. Germline V CDR1 and CDR2: SGHDN, FVKESK. CDR3 length: 14 amino acids. Trimming stripped 1 base from V and 5 bases from J, with 11 bases between.

The chain is built from TRBV7-9 and TRBJ2-7; no firm D call. CDR1 and CDR2 (germline): SEHNR, FQNEAQ (reference sequence). The CDR3 is 13 amino acids. The ends were cut back, 8 bases at V and 5 bases at J, with 16 bases in the middle. CDR3 nucleotide sequence: TGTGCCAGCCGACCCTCGCAAACTAACGAGCAGTACTTC. This codes for CASRPSQTNEQYF.

The chain is built from TRBV4-1 and TRBJ2-2, with D perhaps TRBD2 (5 bases). Trimming left V 4 bases short and J 7 bases short, with 13 bases between. The CDR3 loop spans 14 amino acids. Germline V gene sequence: CDR1 MGHRA, CDR2 YSYEKL. The CDR3 DNA follows: TGCGCCAGCAGCCGTTCATTACTAGTCGGGGAGCTGTTTTTT. Protein sequence: CASSRSLLVGELFF.

This clone was observed once. The rearrangement uses TRBV25-1 and TRBJ1-3, with D unclear. The V end was cut by 6 bases, the J end by 6 bases, with 6 bases between. The CDR3 is 11 residues long. Germline assignment: CDR1 MGHDK and CDR2 SYGVNS. CDR3 amino acids: CASSDTNTIYF. The DNA for the CDR3 is TGTGCCAGCAGCGACACAAACACCATATATTTT.

The rearrangement links TRBV5-1 to TRBJ1-6; the match to TRBD1 covers 7 bases. CDR1 and CDR2 from the germline V gene are SGHRS and YFSETQ. The trim removed 4 bases at V and 4 bases at J, leaving 5 bases unmatched. This CDR3 has 15 amino acids. The CDR3 bases are TGCGCCAGCAGCCCCCGGGGACAGTATAATTCACCCCTCCACTTT. Translated: CASSPRGQYNSPLHF. The full variable domain, completed using reference TRBV5-1 and TRBJ1-6, is KAGVTQTPRYLIKTRGQQVTLSCSPISGHRSVSWYQQTPGQGLQFLFEYFSETQRNKGNFPGRFSGRQFSNSRSEMNVSTLELGDSALYLCASSPRGQYNSPLHFGNGTRLTVT.

The rearrangement joins TRBV28 to TRBJ1-1; TRBD1 is a possible D gene (5 bases). This CDR3 spans 14 amino acids. Germline V gene data show CDR1 as MDHEN and CDR2 as SYDVKM. Trimming left V 3 bases short and J 1 base short, with 9 bases between. CDR3 in amino acids: CASSLSGQNTEAFF. In DNA form, the CDR3 reads TGTGCCAGCAGTTTGAGTGGACAGAACACTGAAGCTTTCTTT.

V is TRBV28 and J is TRBJ1-4; 7 bases map to TRBD1. CDR3 length: 14 residues. In germline, CDR1 is MDHEN, CDR2 SYDVKM. Trimming at V came to 7 bases and at J to 6 bases, leaving 8 bases not matched to a gene. The chain's CDR3 is CASNLDRVDEKLFF. CDR3 DNA sequence: TGTGCCAGCAACCTCGACAGGGTAGATGAAAAACTGTTTTTT.

The chain joins TRBV10-3 to TRBJ1-1; D is possibly TRBD1 (6 bases). Trimming cost V 10 bases and J 2 bases, with 17 bases left between them. CDR3 length: 14 amino acids. The V gene's germline CDR1 is ENHRY and CDR2 SYGVKD. CDR3: CATYRTGPNTEAFF. CDR3 coding DNA: TGTGCCACCTACCGAACAGGGCCCAACACTGAAGCTTTCTTT.

The chain recombines TRBV28 with TRBJ1-5, with D tentatively TRBD1 (5 bases). The CDR3 runs 12 residues. The germline V and J ends were trimmed by 7 bases and 11 bases, with 15 bases remaining between them. Germline V gives CDR1 MDHEN, CDR2 SYDVKM. The CDR3 loop is CASNRTPRAQHF. CDR3 in DNA: TGTGCCAGCAACCGGACTCCCAGGGCCCAGCATTTT.

The rearrangement joins TRBV5-1 to TRBJ1-1; D is undetermined. The CDR3 has 13 residues. Trimming took 2 bases from V and 5 from J, leaving 10 bases between them. The germline CDR1 and CDR2 sequences are SGHRS and YFSETQ. The CDR3 is CASSFIAGTEAFF. CDR3 nucleotides: TGCGCCAGCAGCTTTATAGCGGGGACTGAAGCTTTCTTT.

The genes are TRBV2 and TRBJ1-2; tentative D call: TRBD1 (5 bases). The V end lost 7 bases, the J end lost 3 bases, and 18 bases lay between the germline ends. The CDR3 runs to 15 residues. The germline gives CDR1 SNHLY, CDR2 FYNNEI. CDR3 sequence (DNA): TGTGCCAGCATCCGAAACCGGGGGGAGGACTATGGCTACACCTTC. It translates to CASIRNRGEDYGYTF. Complete variable domain (other parts from reference TRBV2 and TRBJ1-2): EPEVTQTPSHQVTQMGQEVILRCVPISNHLYFYWYRQILGQKVEFLVSFYNNEISEKSEIFDDQFSVERPDGSNFTLKIRSTKLEDSAMYFCASIRNRGEDYGYTFGSGTRLTVV.

Only a few counts were recorded for this clone. This chain connects TRBV11-2 to TRBJ2-7; D is perhaps TRBD1 (5 bases). Germline lookup yields CDR1 SGHAT and CDR2 FQNNGV. Trimming cost V 4 bases and J 4 bases, with 8 bases left between them. This CDR3 comprises 12 residues. The CDR3 nucleotides read TGTGCCAGCAGCTCCAAGGGGTACGAGCAGTACTTC. Translated: CASSSKGYEQYF.

The chain couples TRBV5-3 to TRBJ2-5, with D unresolved. TRBV5-3 falls under the ORF class, with uncertain function. Between the trimmed V and J ends, which lost 0 bases and 5 bases, there was a span of 2 bases. The CDR3 consists of 11 residues. The CDR3 loop reads CARSLVETQYF. In nucleotides, the CDR3 is TGTGCCAGAAGCTTGGTGGAGACCCAGTACTTC.

V usage is TRBV3-1 (or the pseudogene TRBV3-2) and J usage is TRBJ1-3; no clear D gene. V shed 3 bases and J shed 0 bases, with 6 bases lying between them. This CDR3 has 14 amino acids. Per the germline V gene, CDR1 is LGHDT and CDR2 is YNNKEL (reference sequence). The CDR3 here is CASSHRDSGNTIYF. The CDR3 DNA sequence: TGTGCCAGCAGCCACCGGGACTCTGGAAACACCATATATTTT.

The chain recombines TRBV27 with TRBJ2-5, with D tentatively TRBD1 (6 bases). The V end was cut by 6 bases, the J end by 5 bases, with 19 bases between. The germline CDR1 and CDR2 sequences are MNHEY and SMNVEV (reference sequence). This CDR3 contains 15 residues. CDR3 DNA sequence: TGTGCCAGCAGGCGCGCCCCAGGGGATCGGGAGACCCAGTACTTC. It specifies CASRRAPGDRETQYF.

The V gene is TRBV5-1, the J gene TRBJ2-1, with a possible D match to TRBD2 (5 bases). Germline V gene data show CDR1 as SGHRS and CDR2 as YFSETQ. The CDR3 runs 15 residues. V lost 5 bases, J lost 7 bases, and 19 bases lay in between. The CDR3 nucleotides are TGCGCCAGCAGTTTTGCGGGTGGAGTAACGAATGAGCAGTTCTTC. It is translated as CASSFAGGVTNEQFF.